This T cell receptor beta chain was obtained from a study of cytomegalovirus exposure and HLA in healthy donors. General study findings and limits: In a later analysis, TCR beta V- and J-gene trimming showed a link to a missense DCLRE1C variant. Segments of the TCR beta V type were, in most cases, productive about 87% or about 30% of the time in an earlier analysis.

Use of 60 Vbeta and 13 Jbeta primers characterized the PCR. The data were produced by immunoSEQ multiplex PCR, yet TCRdb's version contains in-frame clones alone and is incomplete. The sample contains about 160,000 clones, 82% of which appear only once. The CDR3 covers 15 residues. The germline CDR1 and CDR2 sequences are ENHRY and SYGVKD. V dropped 6 bases and J dropped 4; count of bases not matched to a gene: 11. About this clone itself: Its cognate antigen is unknown.

V and J are TRBV10-3 and TRBJ2-7; 8 bases match TRBD1. The sample comprised PBMCs. The source is a man aged 50-60 years in good health and CMV-seropositive. CDR3 bases: TGTGCCATCAGGGCTGCCGGGACAGGAAATTACGAGCAGTACTTC. It specifies CAIRAAGTGNYEQYF.